These T cell receptor beta chains were read from a single sample in a study of blood T cells in healthy people across ages. TCRdb re-derived calls from the 5' RACE reads in MiXCR, one entry per CDR3 protein. The data hold under 2 million distinct CDR3 sequences, with almost 35% observed a single time. Sequencing was done on a sample of blood. Every receptor here comes from a woman aged 25-40 years in good health. Both conserved end residues are part of each CDR3. Fields, in order: CDR3 DNA, CDR3 protein, J gene, clone size, CDR3 length, V gene, D gene. The D gene is left open where the match is weak. Part of the rows lack a size; the others show once, few, many or a class for expanded clones.

CDR3 DNA: TGTGCCACCAGTGGCCTAGCAAGCTACAATGAGCAGTTCTTC; CDR3 protein: CATSGLASYNEQFF; J gene: TRBJ2-1; clone size: once; CDR3 length: 14; V gene: TRBV24-1; D gene: NA
CDR3 DNA: TGCGCCAGCAGCTTGGAACAGAGCTCCTACGAGCAGTACTTC; CDR3 protein: CASSLEQSSYEQYF; J gene: TRBJ2-7; clone size: few; CDR3 length: 14; V gene: TRBV5-1; D gene: NA
CDR3 DNA: TGTGCCAGCAGCGCCTTTGAGGGGGCCGAGCAGTACTTC; CDR3 protein: CASSAFEGAEQYF; J gene: TRBJ2-7; clone size: few; CDR3 length: 13; V gene: TRBV11-2; D gene: TRBD1
CDR3 DNA: TGCAGTGCTGCTGATGGTGATAGCGGGATAGAGACCCAGTACTTC; CDR3 protein: CSAADGDSGIETQYF; J gene: TRBJ2-5; clone size: few; CDR3 length: 15; V gene: TRBV20-1; D gene: TRBD2
CDR3 DNA: TGTGCCAGCAGCCCCCTGGGACGCGGTAACAATGAGCAGTTCTTC; CDR3 protein: CASSPLGRGNNEQFF; J gene: TRBJ2-1; clone size: NA; CDR3 length: 15; V gene: TRBV7-9; D gene: NA
CDR3 DNA: TGTGCCATCAGTGAGGCAGGGGGGGCGGAGACCCAGTACTTC; CDR3 protein: CAISEAGGAETQYF; J gene: TRBJ2-5; clone size: NA; CDR3 length: 14; V gene: TRBV10-3; D gene: NA
CDR3 DNA: TGTGCCAGCAGTATCAACAGGGGTGGGGATACGCAGTATTTT; CDR3 protein: CASSINRGGDTQYF; J gene: TRBJ2-3; clone size: many; CDR3 length: 14; V gene: TRBV6-1; D gene: TRBD1
CDR3 DNA: TGTGCCAGCAGTCCGCCCCAGGGGGCCGGTCGGCCCCAGCATTTT; CDR3 protein: CASSPPQGAGRPQHF; J gene: TRBJ1-5; clone size: few; CDR3 length: 15; V gene: TRBV12-3/TRBV12-4; D gene: TRBD1
CDR3 DNA: TGTGCCAGCAGTTATTTGGGAGCGGGAGGGCCGAATGAGCAGTTCTTC; CDR3 protein: CASSYLGAGGPNEQFF; J gene: TRBJ2-1; clone size: NA; CDR3 length: 16; V gene: TRBV6-5; D gene: TRBD2
CDR3 DNA: TGTGCCAGCAGTCAACGAGGACAGGGGGCAGGAGAGCAGTACTTC; CDR3 protein: CASSQRGQGAGEQYF; J gene: TRBJ2-7; clone size: NA; CDR3 length: 15; V gene: TRBV28; D gene: TRBD1